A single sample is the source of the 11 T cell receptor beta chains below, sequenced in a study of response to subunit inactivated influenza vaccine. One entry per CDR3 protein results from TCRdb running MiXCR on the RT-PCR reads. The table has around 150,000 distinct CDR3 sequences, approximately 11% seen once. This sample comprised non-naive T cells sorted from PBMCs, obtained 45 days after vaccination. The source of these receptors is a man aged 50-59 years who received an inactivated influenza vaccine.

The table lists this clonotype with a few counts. CDR3 bases: TGTGCCAGCACCCTCAACCCCTCTGGGGCCAACGTCCTGACTTTC. This encodes CASTLNPSGANVLTF. The rearrangement joins TRBV28 to TRBJ2-6, with D unresolved. V lost 7 bases and J lost 0, with 10 bases in between. The CDR3 totals 15 residues. Germline loops: CDR1 MDHEN, CDR2 SYDVKM.

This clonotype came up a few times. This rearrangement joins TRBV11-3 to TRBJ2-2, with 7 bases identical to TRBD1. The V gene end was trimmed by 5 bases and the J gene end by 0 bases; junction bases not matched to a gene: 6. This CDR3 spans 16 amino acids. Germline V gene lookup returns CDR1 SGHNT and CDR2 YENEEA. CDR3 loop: CASSPRTGPNTGELFF. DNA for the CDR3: TGTGCCAGCAGCCCTCGGACAGGACCGAACACCGGGGAGCTGTTTTTT.

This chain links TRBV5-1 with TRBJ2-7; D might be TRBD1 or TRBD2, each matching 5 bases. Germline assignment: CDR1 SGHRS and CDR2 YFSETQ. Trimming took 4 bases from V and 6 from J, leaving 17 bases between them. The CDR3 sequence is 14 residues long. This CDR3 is CASSVRDPLREQYF. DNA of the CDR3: TGCGCCAGCAGCGTCCGGGACCCCCTACGCGAGCAGTACTTC.

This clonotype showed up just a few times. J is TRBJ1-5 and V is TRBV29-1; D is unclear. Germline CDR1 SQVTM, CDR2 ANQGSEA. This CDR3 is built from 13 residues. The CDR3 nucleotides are TGCAGTGCCATACAAGAGCTCAATCAGCCCCAGCATTTT. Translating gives CSAIQELNQPQHF.

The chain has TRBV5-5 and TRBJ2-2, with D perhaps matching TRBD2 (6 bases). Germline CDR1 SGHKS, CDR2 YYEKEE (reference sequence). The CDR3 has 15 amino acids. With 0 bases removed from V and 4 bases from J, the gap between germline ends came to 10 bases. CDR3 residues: CASSLATSPTGELFF. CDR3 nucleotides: TGTGCCAGCAGCTTGGCGACTAGTCCCACCGGGGAGCTGTTTTTT.

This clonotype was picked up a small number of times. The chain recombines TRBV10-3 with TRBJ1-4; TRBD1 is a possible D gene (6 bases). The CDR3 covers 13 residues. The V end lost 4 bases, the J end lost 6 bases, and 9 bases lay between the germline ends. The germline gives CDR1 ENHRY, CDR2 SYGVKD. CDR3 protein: CAISGAGDEKLFF. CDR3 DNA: TGTGCCATCAGTGGAGCAGGGGATGAAAAACTGTTTTTT.

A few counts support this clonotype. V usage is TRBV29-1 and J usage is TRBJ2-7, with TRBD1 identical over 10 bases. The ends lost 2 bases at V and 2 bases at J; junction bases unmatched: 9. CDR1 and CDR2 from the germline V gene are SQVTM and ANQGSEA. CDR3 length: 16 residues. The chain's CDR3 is CSVERGSGTGAYEQYF. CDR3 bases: TGCAGCGTTGAAAGAGGGTCCGGGACAGGGGCCTACGAGCAGTACTTC.

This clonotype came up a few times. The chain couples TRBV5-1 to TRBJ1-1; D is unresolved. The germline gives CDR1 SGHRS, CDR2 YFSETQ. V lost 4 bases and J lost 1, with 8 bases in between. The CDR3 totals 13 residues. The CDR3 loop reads CASSTNGNTEAFF. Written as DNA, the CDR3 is TGCGCCAGCAGCACAAATGGGAACACTGAAGCTTTCTTT.

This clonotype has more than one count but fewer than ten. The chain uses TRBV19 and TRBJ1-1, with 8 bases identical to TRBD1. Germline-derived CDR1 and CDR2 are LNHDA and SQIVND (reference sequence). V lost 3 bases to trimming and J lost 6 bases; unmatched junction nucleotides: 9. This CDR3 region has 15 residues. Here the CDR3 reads CASSMFGGRGPEAFF. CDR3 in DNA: TGTGCCAGTAGTATGTTTGGAGGCAGGGGGCCTGAAGCTTTCTTT.

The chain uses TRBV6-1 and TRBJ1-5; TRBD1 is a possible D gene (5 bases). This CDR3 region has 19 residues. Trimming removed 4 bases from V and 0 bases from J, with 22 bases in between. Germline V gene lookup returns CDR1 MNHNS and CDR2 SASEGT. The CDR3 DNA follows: TGTGCCAGCAGTGTCCGCAGGGTCTTCAATACCGATAGCAATCAGCCCCAGCATTTT. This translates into CASSVRRVFNTDSNQPQHF.

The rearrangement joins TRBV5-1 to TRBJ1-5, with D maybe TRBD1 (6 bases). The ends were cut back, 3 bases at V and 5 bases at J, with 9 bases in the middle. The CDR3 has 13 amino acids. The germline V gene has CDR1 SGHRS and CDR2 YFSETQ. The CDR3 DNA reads TGCGCCAGCAGCTCAACAGGGTATCAGCCCCAGCATTTT. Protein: CASSSTGYQPQHF.